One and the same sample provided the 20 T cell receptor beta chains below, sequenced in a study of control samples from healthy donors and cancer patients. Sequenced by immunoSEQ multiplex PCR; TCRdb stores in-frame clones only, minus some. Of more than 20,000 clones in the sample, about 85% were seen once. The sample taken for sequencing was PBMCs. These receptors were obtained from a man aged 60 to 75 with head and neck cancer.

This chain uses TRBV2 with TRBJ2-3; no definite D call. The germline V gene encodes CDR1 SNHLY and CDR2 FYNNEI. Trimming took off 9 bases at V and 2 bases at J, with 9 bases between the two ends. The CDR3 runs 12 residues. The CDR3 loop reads CASVVNTDTQYF. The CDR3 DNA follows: TGTGCCAGTGTGGTGAACACAGATACGCAGTATTTT.

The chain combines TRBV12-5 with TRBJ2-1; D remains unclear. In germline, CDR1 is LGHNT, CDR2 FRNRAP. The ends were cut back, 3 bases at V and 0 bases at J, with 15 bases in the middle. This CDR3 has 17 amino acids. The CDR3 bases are TGTGCTAGTGGTTTCTCCCCAAGGGCCAACTCCTACAATGAGCAGTTCTTC. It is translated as CASGFSPRANSYNEQFF.

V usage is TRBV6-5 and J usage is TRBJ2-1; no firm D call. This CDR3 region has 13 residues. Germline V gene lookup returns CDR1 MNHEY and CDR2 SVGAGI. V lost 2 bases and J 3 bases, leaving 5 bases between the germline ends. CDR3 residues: CASSYDGYNEQFF. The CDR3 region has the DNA TGTGCCAGCAGTTACGACGGCTACAATGAGCAGTTCTTC.

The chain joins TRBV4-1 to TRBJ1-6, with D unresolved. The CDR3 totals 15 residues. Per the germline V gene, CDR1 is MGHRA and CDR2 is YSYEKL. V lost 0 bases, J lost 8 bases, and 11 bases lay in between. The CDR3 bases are TGCGCCAGCAGCCAAGAGACTCCTGGTGATTCACCCCTCCACTTT. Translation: CASSQETPGDSPLHF.

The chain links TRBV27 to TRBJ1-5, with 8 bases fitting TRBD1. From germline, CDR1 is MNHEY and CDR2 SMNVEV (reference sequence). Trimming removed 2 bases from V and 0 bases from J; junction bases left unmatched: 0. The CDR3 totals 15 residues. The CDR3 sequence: CASSLDRGSNQPQHF. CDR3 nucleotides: TGTGCCAGCAGTTTAGACAGGGGTAGCAATCAGCCCCAGCATTTT.

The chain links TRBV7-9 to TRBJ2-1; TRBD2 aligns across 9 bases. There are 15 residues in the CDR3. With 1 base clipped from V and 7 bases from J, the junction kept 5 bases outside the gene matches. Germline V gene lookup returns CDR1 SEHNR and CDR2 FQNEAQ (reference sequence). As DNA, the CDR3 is TGTGCCAGCAGCTTAGACCTAGCGGGACGGAATGAGCAGTTCTTC. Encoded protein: CASSLDLAGRNEQFF.

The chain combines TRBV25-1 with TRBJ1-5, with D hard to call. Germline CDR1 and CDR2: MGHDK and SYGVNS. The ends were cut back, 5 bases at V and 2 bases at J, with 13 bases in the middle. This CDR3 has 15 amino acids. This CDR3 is CASSSTTEGNQPQHF. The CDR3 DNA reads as TGTGCCAGCAGTTCCACGACTGAAGGCAATCAGCCCCAGCATTTT.

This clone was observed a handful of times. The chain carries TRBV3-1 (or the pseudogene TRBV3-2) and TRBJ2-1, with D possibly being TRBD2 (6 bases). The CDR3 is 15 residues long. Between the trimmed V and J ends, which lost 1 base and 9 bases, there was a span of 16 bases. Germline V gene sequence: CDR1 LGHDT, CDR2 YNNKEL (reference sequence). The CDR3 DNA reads TGTGCCAGCAGCCAAGTGGGCGGGAAGGTCGGTGAGCAGTTCTTC. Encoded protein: CASSQVGGKVGEQFF.

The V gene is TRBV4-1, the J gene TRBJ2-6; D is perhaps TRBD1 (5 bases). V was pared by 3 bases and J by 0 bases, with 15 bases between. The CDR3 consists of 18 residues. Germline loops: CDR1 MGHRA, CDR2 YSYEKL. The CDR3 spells CASSHGRGSHSGANVLTF. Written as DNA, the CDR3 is TGCGCCAGCAGCCATGGAAGGGGCTCCCACTCTGGGGCCAACGTCCTGACTTTC.

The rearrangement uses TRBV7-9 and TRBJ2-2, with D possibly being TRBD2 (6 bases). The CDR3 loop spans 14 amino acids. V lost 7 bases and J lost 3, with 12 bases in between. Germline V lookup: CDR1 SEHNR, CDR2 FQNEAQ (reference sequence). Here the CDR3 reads CASNSWEDTGELFF. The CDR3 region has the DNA TGTGCCAGCAATTCTTGGGAGGACACCGGGGAGCTGTTTTTT.

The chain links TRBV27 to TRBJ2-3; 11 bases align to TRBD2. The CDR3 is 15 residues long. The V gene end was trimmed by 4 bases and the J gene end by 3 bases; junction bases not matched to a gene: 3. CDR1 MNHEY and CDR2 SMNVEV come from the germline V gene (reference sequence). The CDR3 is CASSSSSGRTDTQYF. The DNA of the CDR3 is TGTGCCAGCAGTTCTTCTAGCGGGAGGACAGATACGCAGTATTTT.

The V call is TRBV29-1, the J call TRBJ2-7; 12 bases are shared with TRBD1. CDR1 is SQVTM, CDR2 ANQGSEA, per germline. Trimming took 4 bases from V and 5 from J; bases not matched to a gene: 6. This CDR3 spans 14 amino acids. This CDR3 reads CSVAGDRGHHEQYF. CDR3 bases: TGCAGCGTTGCGGGGGACAGGGGGCACCACGAGCAGTACTTC.

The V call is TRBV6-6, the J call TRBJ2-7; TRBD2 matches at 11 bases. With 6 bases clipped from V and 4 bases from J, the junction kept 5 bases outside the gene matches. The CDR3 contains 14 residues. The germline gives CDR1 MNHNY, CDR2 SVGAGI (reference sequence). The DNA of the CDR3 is TGTGCCAGCAGAAGACTAGCGGGAAAGTACGAGCAGTACTTC. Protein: CASRRLAGKYEQYF.

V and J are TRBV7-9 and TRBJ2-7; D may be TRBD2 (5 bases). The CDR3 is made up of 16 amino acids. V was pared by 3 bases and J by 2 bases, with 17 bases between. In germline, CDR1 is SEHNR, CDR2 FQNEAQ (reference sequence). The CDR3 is CASSFRRGRETYEQYF. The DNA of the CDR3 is TGTGCCAGCAGCTTCCGCCGGGGTCGTGAAACCTACGAGCAGTACTTC.

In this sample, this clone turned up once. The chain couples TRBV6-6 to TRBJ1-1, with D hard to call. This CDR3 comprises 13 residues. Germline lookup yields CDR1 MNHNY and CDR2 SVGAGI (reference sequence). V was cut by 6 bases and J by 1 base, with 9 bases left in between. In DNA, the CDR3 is TGTGCCAGCAGCCCGGGCCAGAACACTGAAGCTTTCTTT. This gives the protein CASSPGQNTEAFF.

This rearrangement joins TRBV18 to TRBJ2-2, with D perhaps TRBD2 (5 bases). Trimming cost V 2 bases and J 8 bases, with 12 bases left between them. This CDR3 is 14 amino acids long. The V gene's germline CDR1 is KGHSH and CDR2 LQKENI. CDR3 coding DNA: TGTGCCAGCTCACCAGACTGGGGAGAAGGGGAGCTGTTTTTT. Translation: CASSPDWGEGELFF.

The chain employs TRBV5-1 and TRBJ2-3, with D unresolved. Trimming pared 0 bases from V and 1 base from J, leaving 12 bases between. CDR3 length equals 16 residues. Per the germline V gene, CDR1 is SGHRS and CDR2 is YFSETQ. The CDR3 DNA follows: TGCGCCAGCAGCTTGGCGGAGACCATTCGCACAGATACGCAGTATTTT. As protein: CASSLAETIRTDTQYF.

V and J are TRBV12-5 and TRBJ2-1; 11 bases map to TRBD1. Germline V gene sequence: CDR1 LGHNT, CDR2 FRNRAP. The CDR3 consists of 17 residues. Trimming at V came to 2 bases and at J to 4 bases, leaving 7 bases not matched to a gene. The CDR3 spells CASGLLSGTGGYNEQFF. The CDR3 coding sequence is TGTGCTAGTGGTTTGTTGTCCGGGACAGGGGGTTACAATGAGCAGTTCTTC.

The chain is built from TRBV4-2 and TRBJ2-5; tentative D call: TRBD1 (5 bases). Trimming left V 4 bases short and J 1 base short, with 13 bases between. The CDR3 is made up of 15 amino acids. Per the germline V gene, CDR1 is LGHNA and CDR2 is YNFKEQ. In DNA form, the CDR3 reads TGTGCCAGCAGCCGAGAGACAGTTACCCAAGAGACCCAGTACTTC. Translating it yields CASSRETVTQETQYF.

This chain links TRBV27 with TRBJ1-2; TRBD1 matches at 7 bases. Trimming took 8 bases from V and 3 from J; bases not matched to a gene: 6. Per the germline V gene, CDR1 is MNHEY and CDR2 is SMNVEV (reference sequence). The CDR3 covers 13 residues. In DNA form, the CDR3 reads TGTGCCAGCGGCAGGGGGATAGACTATGGCTACACCTTC. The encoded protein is CASGRGIDYGYTF.